What follows describes a single T cell receptor (beta chain). Its antigen remains unidentified. This entry belongs to a study of cytomegalovirus exposure and HLA in healthy donors. Sequencing was performed with immunoSEQ multiplex PCR; in TCRdb, only in-frame clones are kept and a portion is missing. The sample yields around 220,000 clones, roughly 88% seen once. Findings and limits, study-wide: Listed as cytomegalovirus-associated were over 150 TCR beta chains.

The V gene's germline CDR1 is MGHRA and CDR2 YSYEKL. The CDR3 length is 15 residues. The V gene end was trimmed by 2 bases and the J gene end by 10 bases; junction bases not matched to a gene: 4. The donors were in the approximately 120-subject validation cohort; that cohort was separate from the roughly 660-subject first cohort. The V call is TRBV4-1, the J call TRBJ2-1, with 14 bases matching TRBD2. Sequencing was done on a sample of PBMCs. This sequence originates from a woman in her 30s in good health and CMV-seropositive. The chain's CDR3 is CASSQRLAGGLEQFF. Written as DNA, the CDR3 is TGCGCCAGCAGCCAAAGACTAGCGGGAGGGCTCGAGCAGTTCTTC.